This T cell receptor (beta chain) came from a study of CD8 T cells in ankylosing spondylitis. Researchers built TCR beta libraries using quantitative 5'-RACE with molecular barcodes. TCRdb reanalysed the 5' RACE reads using MiXCR and keeps one entry per CDR3 protein. The table lists 250,000 to 350,000 distinct CDR3 sequences, roughly 20% of them singletons. Study results and limitations: CD8+ by phenotype, disease-linked clones were relatively rare in peripheral blood. Earlier authors reported some of these motif variants in reactive arthritis synovial fluid and blood. Disease-linked clones reportedly showed significant enrichment in matched ankylosing spondylitis synovial fluid.

This CDR3 comprises 14 residues. Germline CDR1 reads DFQATT; CDR2 reads SNEGSKA (reference sequence). This clonotype was counted a few times. Its antigen is not identified. This receptor was obtained from a female donor with ankylosing spondylitis or in good health (not recorded which). The sequenced sample was blood, either unsorted or a sorted T cell fraction (not recorded which). This chain uses TRBV20-1 with TRBJ2-5, with 7 bases fitting TRBD1. CDR3 sequence (DNA): TGCAGCGCTCCGGAAGGGACAGAACAAGAGACCCAGTACTTC. Translation gives CSAPEGTEQETQYF.